One sample yielded the 12 T cell receptor beta chains listed below, sequenced in a study of OX40 agonist ivuxolimab in advanced cancers. The repertoire was sequenced with immunoSEQ multiplex PCR; TCRdb's copy has only in-frame clones and lacks some. The sample comprises some 100,000 clones, roughly nine tenths of which are singletons, and roughly 0.3% rests with the top ten. The sample here was CD4+ or CD8+ T cells sorted from blood, taken in a trial of the OX40 agonist ivuxolimab. The receptors derive from an adult with an advanced solid tumor such as melanoma, head and neck, liver or kidney cancer.

The table lists this clone with a few counts. The gene calls are TRBV7-9 and TRBJ1-4; the match to TRBD1 covers 7 bases. Germline V gene lookup returns CDR1 SEHNR and CDR2 FQNEAQ (reference sequence). With V trimmed by 4 bases and J by 5 bases, 4 bases remained unmatched. This CDR3 region has 14 residues. The CDR3 DNA reads TGTGCCAGCAGCTGGGGACAGTTGAATGAAAAACTGTTTTTT. Its translation: CASSWGQLNEKLFF.

This clone was observed once. The chain links TRBV4-3 to TRBJ2-5, with 15 bases identical to TRBD2. Trimming took 1 base from V and 5 from J; bases not matched to a gene: 5. Germline-derived CDR1 and CDR2 are LGHNA and YSLEER. The CDR3 has 17 residues. The DNA for the CDR3 is TGCGCCAGCAGCCAAGGGGGACTAGCGGGAGGCCAGGAGACCCAGTACTTC. It yields the protein CASSQGGLAGGQETQYF.

The chain links TRBV30 to TRBJ2-2; tentatively, D is TRBD2 (5 bases). Germline CDR1 reads GTSNPN; CDR2 reads SVGIG (reference sequence). This CDR3 has 13 residues. The V and J ends lost 2 bases and 4 bases respectively, with 8 bases between them. DNA of the CDR3: TGTGCCTGGAGTCGAGGGTTCACCGGGGAGCTGTTTTTT. This translates into CAWSRGFTGELFF. Full variable domain (missing parts from reference TRBV30 and TRBJ2-2): SQTIHQWPATLVQPVGSPLSLECTVEGTSNPNLYWYRQAAGRGLQLLFYSVGIGQISSEVPQNLSASRPQDRQFILSSKKLLLSDSGFYLCAWSRGFTGELFFGEGSRLTVL.

The J gene is TRBJ2-2, the V gene TRBV28, with D hard to call. Germline V gives CDR1 MDHEN, CDR2 SYDVKM. The CDR3 extends over 14 amino acids. Trimming took 2 bases from V and 4 from J, leaving 8 bases between them. CDR3 loop: CASSLDRVTGELFF. The CDR3 DNA sequence: TGTGCCAGCAGTTTAGATCGTGTCACCGGGGAGCTGTTTTTT.

The chain couples TRBV19 to TRBJ2-6, with D hard to call. Trimming stripped 7 bases from V and 0 bases from J, with 7 bases between. This CDR3 has 14 amino acids. The germline V gene has CDR1 LNHDA and CDR2 SQIVND (reference sequence). The CDR3 here is CASKGGSGANVLTF. The CDR3 DNA reads as TGTGCCAGTAAAGGCGGCTCTGGGGCCAACGTCCTGACTTTC.

V and J are TRBV19 and TRBJ2-5, with D tentatively TRBD1 (6 bases). The germline V and J ends were trimmed by 2 bases and 5 bases, with 15 bases remaining between them. Looked up from germline, CDR1 is LNHDA and CDR2 is SQIVND (reference sequence). This CDR3 is 15 amino acids long. This CDR3 is CASSIHLGAPETQYF. The CDR3 coding sequence is TGTGCCAGTAGTATACATCTGGGGGCCCCGGAGACCCAGTACTTC.

This chain links TRBV28 with TRBJ1-6, with a tentative D call TRBD1 (6 bases). V was cut by 6 bases and J by 14 bases, with 14 bases left in between. The CDR3 length is 12 residues. The germline CDR1 and CDR2 sequences are MDHEN and SYDVKM. This chain's CDR3 is CASSQDRHTLHF. CDR3 sequence (DNA): TGTGCCAGCAGCCAGGACAGACACACCCTCCACTTT.

This chain uses TRBV9 with TRBJ2-7; D is uncertain. Germline values: CDR1 SGDLS, CDR2 YYNGEE. V lost 0 bases and J 2 bases, leaving 9 bases between the germline ends. This CDR3 region has 14 residues. The CDR3 nucleotides read TGTGCCAGCAGCGTAGATATCGGCGCCTACGAGCAGTACTTC. Protein: CASSVDIGAYEQYF.

The sample holds a few counts of this clone. The rearrangement uses TRBV30 and TRBJ2-2; 7 bases fit TRBD1. The trim removed 3 bases at V and 4 bases at J, leaving 5 bases unmatched. Germline lookup yields CDR1 GTSNPN and CDR2 SVGIG (reference sequence). The CDR3 consists of 14 residues. CDR3 DNA: TGTGCCTGGAGGCACAGGGGTACCACCGGGGAGCTGTTTTTT. Encoded protein: CAWRHRGTTGELFF.

The chain uses TRBV28 and TRBJ2-1; 12 nucleotides align to TRBD2. The CDR3 totals 15 residues. Trimming took 5 bases from V and 7 from J; bases not matched to a gene: 6. CDR1 MDHEN and CDR2 SYDVKM come from the germline V gene. The CDR3 DNA is TGTGCCAGCAGTCGGTCCGGACTAGCGGGGAATGAGCAGTTCTTC. Translation gives CASSRSGLAGNEQFF.

The chain combines TRBV5-4 with TRBJ2-4; D remains ambiguous. V was cut by 1 base and J by 1 base, with 12 bases left in between. Germline values: CDR1 SGHNT, CDR2 YYREEE (reference sequence). This CDR3 is built from 16 residues. In DNA form, the CDR3 reads TGTGCCAGCAGCTTGTACGAGAGCATGGCCAAAAACATTCAGTACTTC. It yields the protein CASSLYESMAKNIQYF.

The V call is TRBV27, the J call TRBJ2-1, with 12 bases aligning to TRBD2. This CDR3 has 15 residues. Losses at the gene ends were 5 bases for V and 5 bases for J; bases not matched to a gene: 4. Germline V gives CDR1 MNHEY, CDR2 SMNVEV (reference sequence). CDR3 sequence: CASSPRTSGNNEQFF. CDR3 nucleotides: TGTGCCAGCAGTCCAAGGACTAGCGGGAACAATGAGCAGTTCTTC.